The entry that follows covers one T cell receptor (beta chain) sequence. The target antigen is unknown. The CDR3 spans 13 residues. Germline CDR1 reads MNHEY; CDR2 reads SVGAGI. V was cut by 6 bases and J by 2 bases, with 10 bases left in between. This table comes from immunoSEQ multiplex PCR, and its TCRdb copy is limited to in-frame clones, with some not included. The sample has around 2,000,000 clones; just under 95% are singletons. It was CD45RO-negative cells, positively selected for CCR7, that made up naive CD8 cells, with terminally differentiated effector memory CD45RA+ cells excluded. This record comes from a study of shared clonotypes between healthy human individuals. General observations from the study: Naive subsets usually exceeded memory subsets in estimated richness.

The source material was naive CD8+ T cells sorted from blood. The chain carries TRBV6-5 and TRBJ1-2; a weak D match, TRBD1 (5 bases). This TCR was sampled from a man younger than 35 in good health. Here the CDR3 DNA reads TGTGCCAGCAGCCCCCGACAGAACTATGGCTACACCTTC. The encoded protein is CASSPRQNYGYTF.